This T cell receptor beta chain was profiled in a study of human T cells and chemical hapten exposure (dated by TCRdb to the early 2020s). Background for the entire study: For sensitization, 2% DPC in acetone was applied to a 2 cm by 2 cm area of upper inner arm skin. Weekly therapeutic DPC doses were additionally applied to the scalp of patients throughout the roughly 23-week study period. Patch testing on the upper back used Finn chambers containing 0.01% DPC, with scoring done after 6 days according to International Contact Dermatitis Research Group standards. Most of the patients in the cohort were female, and the cohort covered alopecia areata with under or over 50% scalp involvement, alopecia totalis and alopecia universalis. Libraries were combined into a pool for sequencing, and differences in TCR yield between samples came mainly from small differences in library volumes within the pool. The study tracked peripheral blood TCR repertoire changes in vivo during primary and secondary sensitization to the hapten diphenylcyclopropenone (DPC) in alopecia patients. Blood was sampled from patients pre-sensitization (week 0) and at 2, 6 and about 24 weeks after DPC sensitization. For TCR sequencing, blood came from approximately 29 alopecia patients at anywhere from one to four time points (pre-sensitization, 2, 6 and 24 weeks). Results and caveats for the whole study, not just this receptor: The number of TCRs above 1 in 1000 frequency did not change with DPC sensitization; there was no evidence of global repertoire structure alterations. Repeated subsampling changed both the strength of the expansion versus patch-test correlation and the threshold at which that correlation became significant. Because all patients had alopecia, a presumed autoimmune disease, the immune response of the patients might differ from that of healthy individuals. Expanded TCRs formed significantly more large CDR3 similarity clusters than pre-sensitization or healthy control sets, consistent with antigen-driven responses. A positive correlation was found between the number of PT1 expanded TCRs and patch test score, with significance reached at thresholds 8, 16 and 32 but not 4.

This clonotype showed up many times. The antigen it recognizes is unknown. Per-base quality was not reported, and no clone a single base away is much larger than it. Library creation used RACE. TCRdb records NextSeq 500 as the sequencer. During library preparation, unique molecular identifiers were attached to individual cDNA molecules so that TCRs could be counted in a quantitative, reproducible way. Both TCR alpha and TCR beta chains were sequenced from each blood RNA sample. The paper's data handling went like this. The median number of TCRs per sample was roughly 100,000, ranging from 23,224 to 690,600. V, J and CDR3 annotation of the TCR reads was carried out using the Decombinator software suite. To make PS versus PT1 abundance plots, every sample was subsampled to the same number of TCRs (28,000). TCRs were defined as expanded if absent before sensitization and observed at least eight times at the 2-week time point. TCRdb applied fastp at Q25 and MiXCR to the public reads, then kept only in-frame beta chains. Identical CDR3 proteins give one entry, which carries the most common genes and DNA. The V and J calls come from TCRdb's annotation, not from the publication. This sample lists fewer than 130,000 distinct CDR3 sequences; approximately 10% were detected once. Around 3.5% of the sample is in the top ten clones.

The time point label, read with the paper, signifies: patch test 1, 2 weeks after DPC sensitization. Per the publication, the treatment or condition label means: therapeutic diphenylcyclopropenone sensitization with weekly scalp DPC. Blood at each patch-test visit was drawn before the patch test was applied. Patients were eligible if aged 18 to 70, diagnosed with alopecia and judged suitable for DPC therapy, and pregnant patients were excluded. Total RNA was extracted from unfractionated whole blood that had been collected in Tempus Blood RNA tubes. The receptor was derived from a middle-aged woman with alopecia areata. Some clones in this sample may be carry-over from other donors' samples. The specimen was whole blood, collected in connection with sensitization to the hapten diphenylcyclopropenone (DPC).

CDR3 loop: CASSLAGQRQETQYF. The nucleotide sequence is given as TGTGCCAGCAGCTTAGCGGGACAACGCCAAGAGACCCAGTACTTC. The rearrangement joined TRBV7-2 to TRBJ2-5, and perhaps TRBD1 as D gene, on 6 matching bases. V loses 0 bases of germline sequence and J loses 1 base, and the interval between the two ends is 9 bases. The CDR3 runs 15 residues from the cysteine to the phenylalanine. The only DNA kept is the CDR3, 45 bases in frame from the first base. CDR1 and CDR2 were assigned from the germline V gene as SGHTA and FQGNSA. With the rest looked up from the reference TRBV7-2 and TRBJ2-5 genes rather than sequenced, the full variable domain is GAGVSQSPSNKVTEKGKDVELRCDPISGHTALYWYRQSLGQGLEFLIYFQGNSAPDKSGLPSDRFSAERTGGSVSTLTIQRTQQEDSAVYLCASSLAGQRQETQYFGPGTRLLVL.